The rows below give T cell receptor beta chains drawn from one sample of a study of blood T cell repertoires in COVID-19. The protocol was immunoSEQ multiplex PCR, while the TCRdb copy is restricted to in-frame clones and leaves out a portion. This table holds some 240,000 clones, roughly 88% found once. Sequencing used PBMCs or T cells enriched from blood (not recorded which). The origin of the receptors is a woman aged 40 to 50 who had been exposed to COVID-19. Each CDR3 is given with its conserved first and last residue. Each record gives: clone size, D gene, J gene, V gene, CDR3 protein, CDR3 DNA. A D gene is named only where the DNA matches it firmly. Clone size is shown for a subset of rows, as once, few, many or a class of expanded clone.

clone size: few; D gene: TRBD1; J gene: TRBJ2-5; V gene: TRBV27; CDR3 protein: CASSLRGQGRETQYF; CDR3 DNA: TGTGCCAGCAGCCTCCGTGGACAGGGGCGGGAGACCCAGTACTTC
clone size: -; D gene: TRBD1; J gene: TRBJ1-3; V gene: TRBV7-2; CDR3 protein: CASSFEQGERGNTIYF; CDR3 DNA: TGTGCCAGCAGCTTTGAACAGGGGGAAAGGGGAAACACCATATATTTT
clone size: few; D gene: TRBD2; J gene: TRBJ2-1; V gene: TRBV4-2; CDR3 protein: CASSQLGGMGREQFF; CDR3 DNA: TGTGCCAGCAGCCAACTGGGGGGGATGGGACGCGAGCAGTTCTTC
clone size: -; D gene: TRBD1; J gene: TRBJ1-5; V gene: TRBV7-2; CDR3 protein: CASSLASQGAGQPQHF; CDR3 DNA: TGTGCCAGCAGCTTAGCCTCCCAGGGGGCCGGTCAGCCCCAGCATTTT
clone size: -; D gene: -; J gene: TRBJ1-2; V gene: TRBV28; CDR3 protein: CASSQEGYYGYTF; CDR3 DNA: TGTGCCAGCAGCCAGGAAGGATACTATGGCTACACCTTC
clone size: -; D gene: TRBD1; J gene: TRBJ2-2; V gene: TRBV18; CDR3 protein: CASSLGQGNTGELFF; CDR3 DNA: TGTGCCAGCTCACTAGGACAGGGAAACACCGGGGAGCTGTTTTTT
clone size: -; D gene: TRBD1; J gene: TRBJ1-1; V gene: TRBV29-1; CDR3 protein: CSALTGTGAAFF; CDR3 DNA: TGCAGCGCTCTAACCGGGACAGGGGCAGCTTTCTTT
clone size: -; D gene: -; J gene: TRBJ2-3; V gene: TRBV6-5; CDR3 protein: CASSFRDTGTDTQYF; CDR3 DNA: TGTGCCAGCAGTTTCCGGGACACCGGCACAGATACGCAGTATTTT
clone size: -; D gene: -; J gene: TRBJ1-1; V gene: TRBV28; CDR3 protein: CASSLTGLNTEAFF; CDR3 DNA: TGTGCCAGCAGTTTAACAGGGCTGAACACTGAAGCTTTCTTT
clone size: -; D gene: TRBD1; J gene: TRBJ1-2; V gene: TRBV5-1; CDR3 protein: CASSGTGGLNYGYTF; CDR3 DNA: TGTGCCAGCAGCGGGACAGGGGGCCTGAACTATGGCTACACCTTC
clone size: once; D gene: TRBD1; J gene: TRBJ1-2; V gene: TRBV14; CDR3 protein: CASSFGTAYGYTF; CDR3 DNA: TGTGCCAGCAGCTTCGGGACAGCCTATGGCTACACCTTC
clone size: -; D gene: -; J gene: TRBJ2-1; V gene: TRBV29-1; CDR3 protein: CSVEDPRPLRNEQFF; CDR3 DNA: TGCAGCGTTGAAGACCCTAGACCGTTACGGAATGAGCAGTTCTTC
clone size: -; D gene: TRBD1; J gene: TRBJ2-1; V gene: TRBV29-1; CDR3 protein: CSVGDRSSYNEQFF; CDR3 DNA: TGCAGCGTTGGGGACAGGAGCTCCTACAATGAGCAGTTCTTC
clone size: few; D gene: TRBD1; J gene: TRBJ2-2; V gene: TRBV15; CDR3 protein: CATSRPRTGGASGELFF; CDR3 DNA: TGTGCCACCAGCAGACCGCGGACAGGGGGCGCTTCCGGGGAGCTGTTTTTT
clone size: -; D gene: -; J gene: TRBJ2-7; V gene: TRBV28; CDR3 protein: CASSNYEQYF; CDR3 DNA: TGTGCCAGCAGCAACTACGAGCAGTACTTC
clone size: -; D gene: TRBD1; J gene: TRBJ1-1; V gene: TRBV27; CDR3 protein: CASSLKPTGGTEAFF; CDR3 DNA: TGTGCCAGCAGTTTAAAACCGACAGGGGGTACTGAAGCTTTCTTT
clone size: -; D gene: -; J gene: TRBJ1-4; V gene: TRBV25-1; CDR3 protein: CASTSGRAGIEHEKLFF; CDR3 DNA: TGTGCCAGCACGTCCGGCCGGGCAGGGATCGAGCATGAAAAACTGTTTTTT
clone size: -; D gene: -; J gene: TRBJ1-5; V gene: TRBV19; CDR3 protein: CASRTVSNQPQHF; CDR3 DNA: TGTGCCAGTCGGACTGTCAGCAATCAGCCCCAGCATTTT
clone size: -; D gene: TRBD2; J gene: TRBJ2-7; V gene: TRBV19; CDR3 protein: CASSGTSGGRYEQYF; CDR3 DNA: TGTGCCAGTAGTGGGACTAGCGGGGGAAGGTACGAGCAGTACTTC
clone size: -; D gene: -; J gene: TRBJ2-5; V gene: TRBV12-3/TRBV12-4; CDR3 protein: CASSLTQETQYF; CDR3 DNA: TGTGCCAGCAGCCTTACTCAAGAGACCCAGTACTTC
clone size: -; D gene: -; J gene: TRBJ1-4; V gene: TRBV30; CDR3 protein: CAWKSMGQLNEKLFF; CDR3 DNA: TGTGCCTGGAAGTCCATGGGGCAGCTTAATGAAAAACTGTTTTTT
clone size: -; D gene: TRBD2; J gene: TRBJ2-1; V gene: TRBV6-4; CDR3 protein: CASSEAGENNEQFF; CDR3 DNA: TGTGCCAGCAGTGAAGCGGGAGAGAACAATGAGCAGTTCTTC
clone size: few; D gene: TRBD1; J gene: TRBJ1-2; V gene: TRBV7-2; CDR3 protein: CASSSRQGLYGYTF; CDR3 DNA: TGTGCCAGCAGCTCGAGACAGGGGTTATATGGCTACACCTTC
clone size: -; D gene: TRBD1; J gene: TRBJ2-2; V gene: TRBV5-6; CDR3 protein: CASSLDRGYTGELFF; CDR3 DNA: TGTGCCAGCAGCTTGGACAGGGGGTACACCGGGGAGCTGTTTTTT
clone size: -; D gene: TRBD2; J gene: TRBJ2-1; V gene: TRBV7-2; CDR3 protein: CASSSRTSGSLVEQFF; CDR3 DNA: TGTGCCAGCAGCTCCAGGACTAGCGGGAGCTTAGTTGAGCAGTTCTTC
clone size: -; D gene: -; J gene: TRBJ1-5; V gene: TRBV4-2; CDR3 protein: CASSQDWTASNQPQHF; CDR3 DNA: TGTGCCAGCAGCCAAGATTGGACAGCTAGCAATCAGCCCCAGCATTTT
clone size: -; D gene: -; J gene: TRBJ1-4; V gene: TRBV4-3; CDR3 protein: CASSQDRMGRTNEKLFF; CDR3 DNA: TGCGCCAGCAGCCAAGACCGCATGGGCAGGACTAATGAAAAACTGTTTTTT
clone size: once; D gene: TRBD2; J gene: TRBJ2-1; V gene: TRBV29-1; CDR3 protein: CSVEVVPSGRSSSYNEQFF; CDR3 DNA: TGCAGCGTTGAAGTGGTGCCTAGCGGGAGGTCCAGCTCCTACAATGAGCAGTTCTTC
clone size: -; D gene: TRBD1; J gene: TRBJ1-1; V gene: TRBV18; CDR3 protein: CASYRDRGHNTEAFF; CDR3 DNA: TGTGCCAGCTATCGGGACAGGGGGCACAACACTGAAGCTTTCTTT
clone size: once; D gene: TRBD2; J gene: TRBJ2-1; V gene: TRBV7-8; CDR3 protein: CASNLLAGGTSYNEQFF; CDR3 DNA: TGTGCCAGCAACCTACTAGCGGGAGGTACCTCCTACAATGAGCAGTTCTTC
clone size: -; D gene: TRBD1; J gene: TRBJ1-5; V gene: TRBV5-1; CDR3 protein: CASSPGGSIPNQPQHF; CDR3 DNA: TGTGCCAGCAGCCCAGGGGGCTCAATCCCGAATCAGCCCCAGCATTTT
clone size: -; D gene: TRBD1; J gene: TRBJ1-1; V gene: TRBV6-5; CDR3 protein: CASSYSIQTGNEAFF; CDR3 DNA: TGTGCCAGCAGTTACTCAATTCAGACAGGGAATGAAGCTTTCTTT
clone size: -; D gene: -; J gene: TRBJ1-1; V gene: TRBV24-1; CDR3 protein: CATRNSASFEAFF; CDR3 DNA: TGTGCCACCAGGAACAGTGCTTCATTTGAAGCTTTCTTT
clone size: -; D gene: -; J gene: TRBJ1-1; V gene: TRBV3-1/TRBV3-2; CDR3 protein: CASSPQATGPEKTEAFF; CDR3 DNA: TGTGCCAGCAGCCCCCAAGCAACAGGCCCCGAGAAGACTGAAGCTTTCTTT
clone size: -; D gene: -; J gene: TRBJ2-4; V gene: TRBV15; CDR3 protein: CATSQTGTLAKNIQYF; CDR3 DNA: TGTGCCACCAGCCAGACTGGGACTTTAGCCAAAAACATTCAGTACTTC
clone size: -; D gene: -; J gene: TRBJ1-1; V gene: TRBV14; CDR3 protein: CASSQDRTRKAFF; CDR3 DNA: TGTGCCAGCAGCCAAGATAGAACGCGCAAAGCTTTCTTT
clone size: -; D gene: -; J gene: TRBJ1-2; V gene: TRBV3-1/TRBV3-2; CDR3 protein: CASSQDTGYGYTF; CDR3 DNA: TGTGCCAGCAGCCAAGATACGGGGTATGGCTACACCTTC
clone size: -; D gene: TRBD1; J gene: TRBJ1-1; V gene: TRBV27; CDR3 protein: CASSSHRGTEAFF; CDR3 DNA: TGTGCCAGCAGTTCCCACAGGGGGACTGAAGCTTTCTTT
clone size: -; D gene: TRBD1; J gene: TRBJ1-1; V gene: TRBV7-2; CDR3 protein: CASSLSGTGGTEAFF; CDR3 DNA: TGTGCCAGCAGCTTGAGCGGGACAGGGGGCACTGAAGCTTTCTTT
clone size: -; D gene: TRBD1; J gene: TRBJ1-6; V gene: TRBV6-2/TRBV6-3; CDR3 protein: CASSRVWTGDSPLHF; CDR3 DNA: TGTGCCAGCAGCAGAGTTTGGACAGGGGATTCACCCCTCCACTTT